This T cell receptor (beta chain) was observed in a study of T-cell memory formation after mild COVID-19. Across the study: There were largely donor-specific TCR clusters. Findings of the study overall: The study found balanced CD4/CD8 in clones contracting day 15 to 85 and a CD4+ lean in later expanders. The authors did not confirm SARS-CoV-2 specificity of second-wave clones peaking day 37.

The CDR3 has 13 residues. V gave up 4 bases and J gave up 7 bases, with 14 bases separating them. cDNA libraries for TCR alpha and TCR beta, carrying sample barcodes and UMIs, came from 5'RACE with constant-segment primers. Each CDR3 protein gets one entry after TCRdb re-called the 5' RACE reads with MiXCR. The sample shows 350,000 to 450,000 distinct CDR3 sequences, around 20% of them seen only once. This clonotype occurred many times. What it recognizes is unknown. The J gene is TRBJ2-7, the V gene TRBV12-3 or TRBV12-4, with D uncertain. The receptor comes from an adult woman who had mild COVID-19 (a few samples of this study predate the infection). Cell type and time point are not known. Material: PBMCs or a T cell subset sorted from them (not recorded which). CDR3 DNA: TGTGCCAGCAGTTCGTCCGGCGGCCGGGAGCAGTACTTC. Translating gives CASSSSGGREQYF.